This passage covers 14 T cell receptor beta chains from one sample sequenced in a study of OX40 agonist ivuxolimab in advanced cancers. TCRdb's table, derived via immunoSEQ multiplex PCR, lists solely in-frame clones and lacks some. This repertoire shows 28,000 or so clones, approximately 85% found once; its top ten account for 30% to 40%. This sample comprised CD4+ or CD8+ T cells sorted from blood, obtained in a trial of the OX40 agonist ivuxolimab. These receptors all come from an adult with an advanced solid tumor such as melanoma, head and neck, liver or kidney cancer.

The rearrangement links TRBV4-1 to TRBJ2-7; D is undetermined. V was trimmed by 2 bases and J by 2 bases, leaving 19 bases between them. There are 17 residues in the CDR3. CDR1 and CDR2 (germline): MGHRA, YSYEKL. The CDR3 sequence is CASSQRSTVSLTYEQYF. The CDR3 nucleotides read TGCGCCAGCAGCCAACGTTCTACCGTAAGCCTTACCTACGAGCAGTACTTC.

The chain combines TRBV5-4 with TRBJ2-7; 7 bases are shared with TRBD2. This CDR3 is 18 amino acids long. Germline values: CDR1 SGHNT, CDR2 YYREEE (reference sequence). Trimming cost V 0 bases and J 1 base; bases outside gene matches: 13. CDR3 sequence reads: CASSLGVISRGSSYEQYF. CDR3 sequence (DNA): TGTGCCAGCAGCTTGGGGGTAATATCGCGGGGGTCTTCCTACGAGCAGTACTTC.

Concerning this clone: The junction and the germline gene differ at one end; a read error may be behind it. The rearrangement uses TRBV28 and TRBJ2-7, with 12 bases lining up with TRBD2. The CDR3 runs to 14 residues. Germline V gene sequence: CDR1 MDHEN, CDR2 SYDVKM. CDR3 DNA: TGTGTCAGCAGTTTAAGGACTAGCGGGAACGAGCAGTACTTC. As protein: CVSSLRTSGNEQYF.

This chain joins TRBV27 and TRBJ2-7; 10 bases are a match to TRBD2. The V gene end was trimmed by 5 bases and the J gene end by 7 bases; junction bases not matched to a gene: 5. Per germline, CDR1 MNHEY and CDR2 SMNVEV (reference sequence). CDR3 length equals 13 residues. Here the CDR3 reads CASSPSGRGEQYF. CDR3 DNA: TGTGCCAGCAGTCCTAGCGGGAGAGGGGAGCAGTACTTC.

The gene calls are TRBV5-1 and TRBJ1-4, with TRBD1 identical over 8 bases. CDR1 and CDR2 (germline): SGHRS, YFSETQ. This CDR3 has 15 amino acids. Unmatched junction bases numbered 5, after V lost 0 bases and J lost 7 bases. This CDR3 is CASSLEDRVVEKLFF. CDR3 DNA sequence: TGCGCCAGCAGCTTGGAGGACAGGGTTGTTGAAAAACTGTTTTTT.

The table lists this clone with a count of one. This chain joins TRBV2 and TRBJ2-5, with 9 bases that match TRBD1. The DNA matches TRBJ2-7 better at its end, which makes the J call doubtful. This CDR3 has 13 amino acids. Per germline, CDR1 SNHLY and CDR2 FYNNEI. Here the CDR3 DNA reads TGTGCCAGCAGTAAGACAGGGGGGAACGAGCAGTACTTC. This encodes CASSKTGGNEQYF.

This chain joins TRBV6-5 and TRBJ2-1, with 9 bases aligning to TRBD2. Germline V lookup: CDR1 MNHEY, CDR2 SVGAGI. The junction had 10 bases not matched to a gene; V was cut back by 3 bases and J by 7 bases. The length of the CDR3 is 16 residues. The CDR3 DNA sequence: TGTGCCAGCAGTTATCCCGGGGGACTAGCCCGAAATGAGCAGTTCTTC. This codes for CASSYPGGLARNEQFF.

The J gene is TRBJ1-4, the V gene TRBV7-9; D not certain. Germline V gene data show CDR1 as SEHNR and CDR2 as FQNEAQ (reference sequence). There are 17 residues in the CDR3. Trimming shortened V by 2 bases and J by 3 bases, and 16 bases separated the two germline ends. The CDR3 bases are TGTGCCAGCAGCTTAAGGACCCCCAGCGCAGCTAATGAAAAACTGTTTTTT. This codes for CASSLRTPSAANEKLFF.

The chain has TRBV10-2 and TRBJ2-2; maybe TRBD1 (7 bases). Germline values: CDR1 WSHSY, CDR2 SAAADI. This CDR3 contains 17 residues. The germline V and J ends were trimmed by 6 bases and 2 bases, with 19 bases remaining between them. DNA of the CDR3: TGCGCCAGCAGGGTCCAGGGGGGACGGTATAACACCGGGGAGCTGTTTTTT. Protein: CASRVQGGRYNTGELFF.

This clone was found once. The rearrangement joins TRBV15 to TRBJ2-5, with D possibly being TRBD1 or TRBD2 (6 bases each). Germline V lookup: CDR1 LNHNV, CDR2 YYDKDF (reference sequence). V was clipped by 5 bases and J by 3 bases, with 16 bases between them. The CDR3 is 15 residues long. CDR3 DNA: TGTGCCACCAGCGGGGGAGGCCGGACAGAAGAGACCCAGTACTTC. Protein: CATSGGGRTEETQYF.

The CDR3 nucleotides are TGCGCCAGCAGCCAAGGGGGGGGACAGGGTAATTATGTGAACACTGAAGCTTTCTTT. Protein sequence: CASSQGGGQGNYVNTEAFF. The chain is built from TRBV4-1 and TRBJ1-1, with 9 bases matching TRBD1. V was clipped by 1 base and J by 0 bases; unmatched bases: 12. This CDR3 has 19 residues. The germline V gene has CDR1 MGHRA and CDR2 YSYEKL.

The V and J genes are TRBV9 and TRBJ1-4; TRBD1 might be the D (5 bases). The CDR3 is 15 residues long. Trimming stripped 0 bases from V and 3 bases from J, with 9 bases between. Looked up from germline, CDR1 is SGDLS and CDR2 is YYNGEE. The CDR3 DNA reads TGTGCCAGCAGCGTAGAGGGGAGGTCTAATGAAAAACTGTTTTTT. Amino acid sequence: CASSVEGRSNEKLFF.

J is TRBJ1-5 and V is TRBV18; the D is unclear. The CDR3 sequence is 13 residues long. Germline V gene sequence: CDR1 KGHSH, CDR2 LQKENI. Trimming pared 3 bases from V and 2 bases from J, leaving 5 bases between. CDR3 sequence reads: CASSPEGNQPQHF. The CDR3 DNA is TGTGCCAGCTCACCGGAGGGCAATCAGCCCCAGCATTTT.

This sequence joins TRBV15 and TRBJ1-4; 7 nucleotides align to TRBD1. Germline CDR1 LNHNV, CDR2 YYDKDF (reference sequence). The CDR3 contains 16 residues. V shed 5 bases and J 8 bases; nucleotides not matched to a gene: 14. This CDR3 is CATSASYEDRKEKLFF. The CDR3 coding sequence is TGTGCCACCAGCGCTTCCTACGAGGACAGGAAAGAAAAACTGTTTTTT.